This T cell receptor beta chain was identified in a study of T cell changes during pregnancy in multiple sclerosis. Generated by immunoSEQ multiplex PCR, the TCRdb table keeps only in-frame clones and is missing some. The data show about 83,000 clones, with about 90% seen just once and roughly 4% held by the top ten. V was clipped by 5 bases and J by 5 bases, with 15 bases between them. The CDR3 runs to 14 residues. Germline CDR1 reads SEHNR; CDR2 reads FQNEAQ (reference sequence). This TCR was recovered from a female donor in good health, serving as a control in a pregnancy study. Some clones in this sample may be carry-over from other donors' samples. The chain recombines TRBV7-9 with TRBJ2-5, with a possible D match to TRBD2 (6 bases). Source: PBMCs, taken in the first trimester of pregnancy. The CDR3 protein is CASSRLSGWETQYF. CDR3 DNA: TGTGCCAGCAGCCGACTCAGCGGGTGGGAGACCCAGTACTTC.